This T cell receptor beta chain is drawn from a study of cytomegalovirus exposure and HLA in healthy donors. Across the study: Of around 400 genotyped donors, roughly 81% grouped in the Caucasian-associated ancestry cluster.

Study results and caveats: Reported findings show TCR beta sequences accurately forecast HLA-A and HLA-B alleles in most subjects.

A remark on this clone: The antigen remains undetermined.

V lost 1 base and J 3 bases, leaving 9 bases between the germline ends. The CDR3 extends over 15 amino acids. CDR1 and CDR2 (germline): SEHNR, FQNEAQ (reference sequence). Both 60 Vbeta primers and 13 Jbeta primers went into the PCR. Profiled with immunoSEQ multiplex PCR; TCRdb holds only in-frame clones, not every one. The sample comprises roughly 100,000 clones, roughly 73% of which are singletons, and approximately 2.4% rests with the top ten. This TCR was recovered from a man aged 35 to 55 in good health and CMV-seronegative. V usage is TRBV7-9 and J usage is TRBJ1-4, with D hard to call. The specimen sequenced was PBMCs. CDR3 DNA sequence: TGTGCCAGCAGCTTAGGGGCAGGATCTAATGAAAAACTGTTTTTT. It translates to CASSLGAGSNEKLFF.